Included here is one TCR beta chain sequence, with context. Labeling with CFSE marked approximately 200,000 responder cells, which were plated with approximately 200,000 irradiated, violet-dye-labeled stimulator cells. Clones were read by immunoSEQ multiplex PCR, and TCRdb kept only the in-frame ones, dropping some. The sample consists of about 15,000 clones, 30% to 35% of them appearing once. The record originates from a study of graft-versus-host responses after intestinal transplantation. General study findings and limits: Detection of GvH clones occurred in recipient marrow, and some had their first appearance in ileum or blood.

The germline V gene encodes CDR1 MGHRA and CDR2 YSYEKL. After removal of 3 bases from V and 3 bases from J, the junction contained 10 bases not matched to a gene. This CDR3 has 17 amino acids. V usage is TRBV4-1 and J usage is TRBJ2-4, with 8 bases identical to TRBD2. This clonotype was obtained from a human patient who received an intestinal transplant. The sequencing here drew on alloreactive CD4+ T cells from a mixed lymphocyte reaction culture, taken before intestinal transplant. Subset: CFSE-low proliferating T cells sorted from roughly six-day pre-transplant mixed lymphocyte reaction (GvH or HvG direction). The CDR3 is CASSHPGIREGKNIQYF. The CDR3 DNA reads as TGCGCCAGCAGCCACCCAGGGATTCGGGAGGGCAAAAACATTCAGTACTTC.